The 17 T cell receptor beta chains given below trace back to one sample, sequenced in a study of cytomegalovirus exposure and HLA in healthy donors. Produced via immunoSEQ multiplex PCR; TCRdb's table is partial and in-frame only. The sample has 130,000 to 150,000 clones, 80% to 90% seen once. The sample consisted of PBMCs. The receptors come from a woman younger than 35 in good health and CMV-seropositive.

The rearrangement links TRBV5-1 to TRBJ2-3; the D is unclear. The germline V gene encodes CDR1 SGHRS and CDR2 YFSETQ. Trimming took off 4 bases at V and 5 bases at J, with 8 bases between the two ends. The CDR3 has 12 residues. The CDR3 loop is CASSRAEDTQYF. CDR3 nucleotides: TGCGCCAGCAGCCGAGCTGAAGATACGCAGTATTTT.

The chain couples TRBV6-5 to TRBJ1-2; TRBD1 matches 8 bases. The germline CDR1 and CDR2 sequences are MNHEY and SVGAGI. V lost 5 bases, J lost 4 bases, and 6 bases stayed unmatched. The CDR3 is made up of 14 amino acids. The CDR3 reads CASSRDRSSYGYTF. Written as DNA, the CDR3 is TGTGCCAGCAGTCGGGACAGGTCCAGCTATGGCTACACCTTC.

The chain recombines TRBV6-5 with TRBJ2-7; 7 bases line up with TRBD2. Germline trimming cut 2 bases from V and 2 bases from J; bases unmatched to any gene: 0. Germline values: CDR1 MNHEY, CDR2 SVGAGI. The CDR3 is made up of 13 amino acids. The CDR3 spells CASSYREAYEQYF. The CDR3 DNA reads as TGTGCCAGCAGTTACCGGGAGGCCTACGAGCAGTACTTC.

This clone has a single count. CDR3 sequence reads: CASSSQGGGSGELFF. In nucleotides, the CDR3 is TGCGCCAGCAGCTCACAGGGCGGGGGGTCCGGGGAGCTGTTTTTT. The V gene is TRBV5-1, the J gene TRBJ2-2, with 8 bases fitting TRBD2. There are 15 residues in the CDR3. V dropped 3 bases and J dropped 6; count of bases not matched to a gene: 7. Germline V gene lookup returns CDR1 SGHRS and CDR2 YFSETQ. Variable domain in full (rest from reference TRBV5-1 and TRBJ2-2): KAGVTQTPRYLIKTRGQQVTLSCSPISGHRSVSWYQQTPGQGLQFLFEYFSETQRNKGNFPGRFSGRQFSNSRSEMNVSTLELGDSALYLCASSSQGGGSGELFFGEGSRLTVL.

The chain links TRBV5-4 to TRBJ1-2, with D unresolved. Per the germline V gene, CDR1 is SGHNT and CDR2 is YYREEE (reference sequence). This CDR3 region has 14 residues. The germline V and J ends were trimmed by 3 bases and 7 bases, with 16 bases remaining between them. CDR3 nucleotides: TGTGCCAGCAGCTCCCCGGGGTCCCTTTTTGGCTACACCTTC. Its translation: CASSSPGSLFGYTF.

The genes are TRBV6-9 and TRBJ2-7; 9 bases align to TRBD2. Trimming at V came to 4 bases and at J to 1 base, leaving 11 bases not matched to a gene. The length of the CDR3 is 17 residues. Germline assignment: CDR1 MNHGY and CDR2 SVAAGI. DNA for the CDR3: TGTGCCAGCAGTTCCTCGGTGCTAGCGGGAACATCCTACGAGCAGTACTTC. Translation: CASSSSVLAGTSYEQYF.

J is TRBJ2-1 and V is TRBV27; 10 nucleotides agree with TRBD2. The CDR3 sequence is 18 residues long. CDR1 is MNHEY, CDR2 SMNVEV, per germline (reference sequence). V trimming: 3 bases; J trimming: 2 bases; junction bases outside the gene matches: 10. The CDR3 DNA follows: TGTGCCAGCAGTTTTGTAGCGGGGGGCCCGACCACCTACAATGAGCAGTTCTTC. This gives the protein CASSFVAGGPTTYNEQFF.

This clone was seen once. CDR3 in DNA: TGTGCCAGCAGTTTTTGGGTCTCGGGCACTGAAGCTTTCTTT. Protein sequence: CASSFWVSGTEAFF. This chain joins TRBV28 and TRBJ1-1; D is uncertain. The CDR3 is made up of 14 amino acids. V lost 3 bases and J lost 4, with 12 bases in between. Germline CDR1 MDHEN, CDR2 SYDVKM.

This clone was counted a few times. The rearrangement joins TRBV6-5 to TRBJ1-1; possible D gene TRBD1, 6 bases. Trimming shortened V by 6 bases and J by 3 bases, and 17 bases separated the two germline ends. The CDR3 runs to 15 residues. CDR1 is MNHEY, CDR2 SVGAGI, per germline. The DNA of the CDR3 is TGTGCCAGCAGACACGGACAGTCCGAGGACACTGAAGCTTTCTTT. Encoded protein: CASRHGQSEDTEAFF.

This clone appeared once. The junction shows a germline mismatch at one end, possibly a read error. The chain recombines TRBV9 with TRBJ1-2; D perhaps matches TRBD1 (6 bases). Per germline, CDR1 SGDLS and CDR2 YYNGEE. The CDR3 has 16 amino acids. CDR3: CASSVDPGVINDGYTF. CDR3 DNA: TGTGCCAGCAGCGTAGATCCAGGGGTAATTAACGATGGCTACACCTTC. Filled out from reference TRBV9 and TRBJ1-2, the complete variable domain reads DSGVTQTPKHLITATGQRVTLRCSPRSGDLSVYWYQQSLDQGLQFLIQYYNGEERAKGNILERFSAQQFPDLHSELNLSSLELGDSALYFCASSVDPGVINDGYTFGSGTRLTVV.

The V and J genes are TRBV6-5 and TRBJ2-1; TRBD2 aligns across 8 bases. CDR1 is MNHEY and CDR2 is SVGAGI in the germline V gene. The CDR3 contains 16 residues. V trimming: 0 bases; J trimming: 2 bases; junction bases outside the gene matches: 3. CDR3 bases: TGTGCCAGCAGTTACTCTAGCGGGGAGGCCTACAATGAGCAGTTCTTC. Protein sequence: CASSYSSGEAYNEQFF.

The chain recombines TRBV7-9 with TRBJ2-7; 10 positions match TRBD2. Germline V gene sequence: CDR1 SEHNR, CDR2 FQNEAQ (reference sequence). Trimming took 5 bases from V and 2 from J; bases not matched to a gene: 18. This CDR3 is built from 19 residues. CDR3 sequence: CASSNLAGASKEPTYEQYF. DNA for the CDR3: TGTGCCAGCAGCAACCTAGCGGGGGCCTCGAAAGAGCCTACCTACGAGCAGTACTTC.

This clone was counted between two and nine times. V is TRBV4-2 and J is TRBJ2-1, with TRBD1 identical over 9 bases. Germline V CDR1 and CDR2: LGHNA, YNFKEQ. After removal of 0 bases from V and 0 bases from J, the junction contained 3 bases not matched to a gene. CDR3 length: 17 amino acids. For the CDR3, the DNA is TGTGCCAGCAGCCAAGATATGACAGGGGGCTCCTACAATGAGCAGTTCTTC. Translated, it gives CASSQDMTGGSYNEQFF.

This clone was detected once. CDR3 sequence: CASSVLSGFGTEAFF. The CDR3 DNA reads as TGTGCCAGCAGCGTGCTTTCAGGTTTCGGCACTGAAGCTTTCTTT. The chain is built from TRBV9 and TRBJ1-1; D not certain. V lost 2 bases, J lost 4 bases, and 15 bases lay in between. Germline CDR1 SGDLS, CDR2 YYNGEE. CDR3 length: 15 residues.

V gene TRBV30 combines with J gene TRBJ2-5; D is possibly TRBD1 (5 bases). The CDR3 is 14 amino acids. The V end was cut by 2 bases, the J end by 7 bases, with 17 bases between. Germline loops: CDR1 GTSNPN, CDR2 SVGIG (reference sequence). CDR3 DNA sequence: TGTGCCTGGAGTACGGACAAACCTGGGTGGACCCAGTACTTC. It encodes CAWSTDKPGWTQYF.

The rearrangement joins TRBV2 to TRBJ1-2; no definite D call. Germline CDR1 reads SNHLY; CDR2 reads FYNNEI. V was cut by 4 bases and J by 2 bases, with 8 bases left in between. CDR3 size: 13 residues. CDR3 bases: TGTGCCAGCAGTGTGAAACAGAACTATGGCTACACCTTC. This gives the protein CASSVKQNYGYTF.

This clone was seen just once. CDR3 loop: CASGWERVTGQPQHF. CDR3 in DNA: TGTGCCAGCGGATGGGAGAGGGTGACGGGACAGCCCCAGCATTTT. The chain has TRBV27 and TRBJ1-5; no clear D. The CDR3 length is 15 residues. V was shortened by 8 bases and J by 7 bases, with 21 bases between the two germline ends. The germline V gene encodes CDR1 MNHEY and CDR2 SMNVEV (reference sequence).